The 32 T cell receptor beta chains listed next were all sequenced from one sample in a study of blood T cell repertoires in COVID-19. The data were produced by immunoSEQ multiplex PCR, yet TCRdb's version contains in-frame clones alone and is incomplete. The sample lists approximately 280,000 clones, 89% seen once, with approximately 12% in the top ten. The sample comprised peripheral blood. Every receptor here comes from a woman aged 60-70 years with acute or convalescent COVID-19.

The rearrangement joins TRBV19 to TRBJ1-1; D is unresolved. The CDR3 runs to 16 residues. Germline CDR1 reads LNHDA; CDR2 reads SQIVND (reference sequence). V was clipped by 4 bases and J by 5 bases, with 20 bases between them. The chain's CDR3 is CASSTHFGLWRTEAFF. CDR3 DNA: TGTGCCAGTAGTACCCATTTTGGTTTGTGGCGGACTGAAGCTTTCTTT.

The V gene is TRBV28, the J gene TRBJ1-6; tentative D call: TRBD1 (6 bases). The CDR3 sequence is 14 residues long. V gave up 6 bases and J gave up 9 bases, with 15 bases separating them. Germline V CDR1 and CDR2: MDHEN, SYDVKM. CDR3 sequence reads: CASSYRDDSSPLHF. CDR3 sequence (DNA): TGTGCCAGCAGCTACAGGGATGACTCTTCACCCCTCCACTTT.

This chain connects TRBV14 to TRBJ1-6, with TRBD1 identical over 7 bases. Trimming cost V 1 base and J 4 bases; bases outside gene matches: 7. Germline V lookup: CDR1 SGHDN, CDR2 FVKESK. This CDR3 has 17 amino acids. In nucleotides, the CDR3 is TGTGCCAGCAGCCAAGGGGTGGACAGGTCTTATAATTCACCCCTCCACTTT. Residues: CASSQGVDRSYNSPLHF.

The chain recombines TRBV18 with TRBJ1-2; tentative D call: TRBD1 (6 bases). The CDR3 consists of 15 residues. Germline V gene sequence: CDR1 KGHSH, CDR2 LQKENI. Trimming cost V 10 bases and J 4 bases, with 22 bases left between them. This CDR3 is CATTQGGTLSYGYTF. CDR3 bases: TGTGCCACCACACAGGGAGGGACTTTAAGCTATGGCTACACCTTC.

CDR3 nucleotide sequence: TGTGCCAGCAGTGGCCCGGGACAGCGTTACAATGAGCAGTTCTTC. Its protein product is CASSGPGQRYNEQFF. The chain uses TRBV21-1 and TRBJ2-1; no check of the table's D call, TRBD1, against the DNA was made. TRBV21-1 is designated a pseudogene. CDR3 length: 15 amino acids.

The chain combines TRBV24-1 with TRBJ2-3; D is perhaps TRBD2 (6 bases). CDR1 KGHDR and CDR2 SFDVKD come from the germline V gene. The CDR3 loop spans 16 amino acids. The V and J ends lost 0 bases and 4 bases respectively, with 13 bases between them. CDR3 nucleotide sequence: TGTGCCACCAGTGATTTGCGTCGCGGGGAATCAGATACGCAGTATTTT. Its protein product is CATSDLRRGESDTQYF.

The chain joins TRBV28 to TRBJ1-2; no definite D call. The V gene lost 7 bases and the J gene lost 0 bases, with 12 bases spanning the gap. This CDR3 is built from 14 residues. CDR1 is MDHEN, CDR2 SYDVKM, per germline. CDR3 in amino acids: CASTLDGTNYGYTF. In DNA form, the CDR3 reads TGTGCCAGCACCCTAGATGGTACTAACTATGGCTACACCTTC.

The J gene is TRBJ2-7, the V gene TRBV11-2; tentative D call: TRBD1 (6 bases). Germline V CDR1 and CDR2: SGHAT, FQNNGV. V was clipped by 10 bases and J by 0 bases, with 13 bases between them. The CDR3 is 13 residues long. The DNA of the CDR3 is TGTGCCACCCAGTCGGACAGCTCCTACGAGCAGTACTTC. Its protein product is CATQSDSSYEQYF.

CDR3 loop: CASSPSGISNTEAFF. The CDR3, as DNA: TGTGCCAGTAGTCCCTCGGGGATTTCGAACACTGAAGCTTTCTTT. V usage is TRBV19 and J usage is TRBJ1-1; no clear D gene. V lost 5 bases and J 1 base, leaving 14 bases between the germline ends. The CDR3 is made up of 15 amino acids. Germline CDR1 is LNHDA and CDR2 is SQIVND (reference sequence). Full variable domain (outside the CDR3, taken from reference TRBV19 and TRBJ1-1): DGGITQSPKYLFRKEGQNVTLSCEQNLNHDAMYWYRQDPGQGLRLIYYSQIVNDFQKGDIAEGYSVSREKKESFPLTVTSAQKNPTAFYLCASSPSGISNTEAFFGQGTRLTVV.

The chain's CDR3 is CATSPRLAGHETQYF. The CDR3 DNA follows: TGTGCCACCAGCCCTCGACTAGCGGGACACGAGACCCAGTACTTC. The rearrangement uses TRBV15 and TRBJ2-5, with 11 bases fitting TRBD2. With 5 bases clipped from V and 5 bases from J, the junction kept 7 bases outside the gene matches. The CDR3 is 15 residues long. Germline V lookup: CDR1 LNHNV, CDR2 YYDKDF (reference sequence).

The rearrangement uses TRBV19 and TRBJ1-5; 7 bases map to TRBD1. Per germline, CDR1 LNHDA and CDR2 SQIVND (reference sequence). This CDR3 comprises 15 residues. Trimming removed 8 bases from V and 1 base from J; junction bases left unmatched: 8. The CDR3 loop is CASSRGRTSNQPQHF. The DNA for the CDR3 is TGTGCCAGTTCCAGGGGGAGGACAAGCAATCAGCCCCAGCATTTT.

Details on this clone: The sample contains more than one DNA sequence encoding this CDR3. The rearrangement uses TRBV5-1 and TRBJ1-5; D is perhaps TRBD1 (5 bases). V was trimmed by 2 bases and J by 1 base, leaving 7 bases between them. The CDR3 consists of 14 residues. From germline, CDR1 is SGHRS and CDR2 YFSETQ. CDR3 residues: CASSFGGSNQPQHF. DNA of the CDR3: TGCGCCAGCAGCTTCGGGGGGAGCAATCAGCCCCAGCATTTT.

The chain couples TRBV12-2 to TRBJ2-1; whether TRBD1, the table's D call, matches the DNA was not checked. TRBV12-2 is given as a pseudogene. The CDR3 has 16 amino acids. CDR3 residues: CASRLPQGDNYNEQFF. The CDR3 bases are TGTGCAAGTCGCTTACCCCAGGGGGACAATTACAATGAGCAGTTCTTC.

The chain carries TRBV15 and TRBJ2-2, with D possibly matching TRBD2 (7 bases). Germline V CDR1 and CDR2: LNHNV, YYDKDF (reference sequence). Trimming removed 5 bases at V and 5 bases at J, with 21 bases between. This CDR3 is 17 amino acids long. The DNA for the CDR3 is TGTGCCACCAGCCGACCATCCACAGGGCGGGGGACCGGGGAGCTGTTTTTT. Translating it yields CATSRPSTGRGTGELFF.

The J gene is TRBJ1-1, the V gene TRBV5-8, with D unclear. The CDR3 length is 14 residues. Germline loops: CDR1 SGHTS, CDR2 YDEGEE. Trimming stripped 3 bases from V and 0 bases from J, with 9 bases between. As DNA, the CDR3 is TGTGCCAGCAGCTCACATACAGTGAACACTGAAGCTTTCTTT. Amino acids: CASSSHTVNTEAFF.

The gene calls are TRBV29-1 and TRBJ1-4, with D possibly TRBD1 on 6 matching bases. The CDR3 loop spans 12 amino acids. Trimming took off 4 bases at V and 8 bases at J, with 11 bases between the two ends. CDR1 and CDR2 from the germline V gene are SQVTM and ANQGSEA. CDR3 protein: CSVADSPEKLFF. The CDR3 DNA reads as TGCAGCGTTGCGGACAGCCCGGAAAAACTGTTTTTT.

V is TRBV18 and J is TRBJ2-7; tentatively, D is TRBD1 (6 bases). In germline, CDR1 is KGHSH, CDR2 LQKENI. This CDR3 contains 13 residues. Trimming removed 8 bases at V and 2 bases at J, with 13 bases between. The CDR3: CASARDTTYEQYF. In DNA, the CDR3 is TGTGCCAGCGCACGGGACACGACCTACGAGCAGTACTTC. The variable domain in full, completed from reference TRBV18 and TRBJ2-7, reads NAGVMQNPRHLVRRRGQEARLRCSPMKGHSHVYWYRQLPEEGLKFMVYLQKENIIDESGMPKERFSAEFPKEGPSILRIQQVVRGDSAAYFCASARDTTYEQYFGPGTRLTVT.

DNA for the CDR3: TGTGCCAGCAGGGGACAGGGGAGCAATCAGCCCCAGCATTTT. Its protein product is CASRGQGSNQPQHF. This chain links TRBV6-5 with TRBJ1-5; TRBD1 agrees at 10 bases. The V and J ends lost 6 bases and 1 base, in that order; junction bases with no gene match: 0. The CDR3 is made up of 14 amino acids. CDR1 MNHEY and CDR2 SVGAGI come from the germline V gene.

This clone was observed a single time. The chain uses TRBV4-3 and TRBJ2-7; TRBD2 matches 10 bases. J lost 1 base, V lost 4 bases, and 7 bases had no gene match. Germline CDR1 and CDR2: LGHNA and YSLEER. CDR3 size: 16 residues. Written as DNA, the CDR3 is TGCGCCAGCAGCCTCGACTGGACTAGCGGATCCTACGAGCAGTACTTC. Protein: CASSLDWTSGSYEQYF.

This clone was seen ten or more times. CDR3 sequence: CASSQVFCPLQGYNYGYTF. The CDR3 nucleotides read TGCGCCAGCAGTCAAGTTTTTTGCCCTCTACAGGGTTACAACTATGGCTACACCTTC. J is TRBJ1-2 and V is TRBV23-1, with D maybe TRBD1 (6 bases). TRBV23-1 is filed as an ORF, its function uncertain. This CDR3 region has 19 residues. V lost 2 bases and J lost 2, with 24 bases in between.

The chain couples TRBV19 to TRBJ1-4; maybe TRBD1 (5 bases). The ends were cut back, 7 bases at V and 10 bases at J, with 19 bases in the middle. The CDR3 is made up of 14 amino acids. In germline, CDR1 is LNHDA, CDR2 SQIVND (reference sequence). Here the CDR3 reads CASNAGKIVGKLFF. The CDR3 coding sequence is TGTGCCAGTAATGCAGGGAAGATTGTCGGAAAACTGTTTTTT.

The chain employs TRBV2 and TRBJ2-7; 7 bases line up with TRBD2. This CDR3 has 15 residues. Germline assignment: CDR1 SNHLY and CDR2 FYNNEI. The J segment lost 0 bases and the V segment lost 4 bases, leaving 6 bases of the junction unmatched. This CDR3 is CASSAGRDYSYEQYF. In nucleotides, the CDR3 is TGTGCCAGCAGTGCCGGCCGGGACTACTCCTACGAGCAGTACTTC.

This clone appeared once. The CDR3 region has the DNA TGTGCTAGTGGTAAATCCCGGGACAGGGGCAGAAACACTGAAGCTTTCTTT. This codes for CASGKSRDRGRNTEAFF. The chain is built from TRBV12-5 and TRBJ1-1; TRBD1 aligns across 10 bases. Germline V lookup: CDR1 LGHNT, CDR2 FRNRAP. V gave up 5 bases and J gave up 2 bases; unmatched junction bases: 11. The CDR3 is 17 amino acids.

This clone showed up just a few times. This chain uses TRBV19 with TRBJ2-3; D gene unclear. The V end lost 3 bases, the J end lost 1 base, and 5 bases lay between the germline ends. The CDR3 has 13 residues. Germline CDR1 reads LNHDA; CDR2 reads SQIVND (reference sequence). The CDR3 sequence: CASSMLRTDTQYF. CDR3 sequence (DNA): TGTGCCAGTAGTATGCTACGCACAGATACGCAGTATTTT.

The table lists this clone with a count of one. The rearrangement links TRBV7-3 to TRBJ2-6, with 9 bases that match TRBD2. CDR1 SGHTA and CDR2 FQGTGA come from the germline V gene. The CDR3 loop spans 16 amino acids. The V and J ends lost 5 bases and 3 bases, in that order; junction bases with no gene match: 5. CDR3 residues: CASSPPAGGGANVLTF. The CDR3 DNA is TGTGCCAGCAGCCCTCCAGCGGGAGGTGGGGCCAACGTCCTGACTTTC.

Here the CDR3 reads CAWTGGRGMNYGYTF. CDR3 nucleotides: TGTGCCTGGACCGGTGGGAGGGGCATGAACTATGGCTACACCTTC. The gene calls are TRBV30 and TRBJ1-2; D may be TRBD1 (5 bases). The V and J ends lost 4 bases and 2 bases respectively, with 17 bases between them. This CDR3 region has 15 residues. CDR1 is GTSNPN, CDR2 SVGIG, per germline (reference sequence).

The rearrangement uses TRBV10-3 and TRBJ2-1; D perhaps matches TRBD2 (6 bases). CDR3 length: 16 residues. Germline V gene data show CDR1 as ENHRY and CDR2 as SYGVKD. Trimming removed 6 bases from V and 4 bases from J, with 19 bases in between. CDR3 sequence (DNA): TGTGCCATCAGCTTAGGGACTTTAGTGGGGTACAATGAGCAGTTCTTC. This gives the protein CAISLGTLVGYNEQFF.

This clone was counted only a few times. This chain links TRBV29-1 with TRBJ1-2; the D is unclear. The CDR3 is 12 amino acids. Germline loops: CDR1 SQVTM, CDR2 ANQGSEA. Trimming stripped 5 bases from V and 8 bases from J, with 15 bases between. Written as DNA, the CDR3 is TGCAGCGTTTCCGACCCCGGAGAGGGCTACACCTTC. Protein product: CSVSDPGEGYTF.

The rearrangement uses TRBV6-5 and TRBJ1-2, with TRBD1 matching over 10 bases. This CDR3 contains 16 residues. The J segment lost 8 bases and the V segment lost 4 bases, leaving 13 bases of the junction unmatched. CDR1 is MNHEY and CDR2 is SVGAGI in the germline V gene. CDR3 sequence (DNA): TGTGCCAGCAGTTCCCCAAGGGCCGGGACAGGGGCAGGCTACACCTTC. Protein sequence: CASSSPRAGTGAGYTF.

This clone was seen just once. The chain links TRBV18 to TRBJ1-5; D may be TRBD1 (5 bases). CDR1 and CDR2 (germline): KGHSH, LQKENI. This CDR3 has 15 amino acids. The V and J ends lost 6 bases and 7 bases respectively, with 19 bases between them. CDR3 DNA: TGTGCCAGCTCCCCCAGGAGGGGAGGCGGACAGCCCCAGCATTTT. Translation gives CASSPRRGGGQPQHF.

This sequence joins TRBV19 and TRBJ1-5; 9 bases line up with TRBD1. With 7 bases clipped from V and 2 bases from J, the junction kept 3 bases outside the gene matches. The CDR3 sequence is 14 residues long. Germline loops: CDR1 LNHDA, CDR2 SQIVND (reference sequence). The CDR3 DNA follows: TGTGCCAGTATAAGGACAGGGGGCAATCAGCCCCAGCATTTT. Its protein product is CASIRTGGNQPQHF.

The genes are TRBV5-4 and TRBJ2-7, with 9 bases aligning to TRBD2. Germline V gives CDR1 SGHNT, CDR2 YYREEE (reference sequence). Unmatched junction bases numbered 11, after V lost 4 bases and J lost 3 bases. The CDR3 loop spans 16 amino acids. CDR3 amino acids: CASSPIAGANIYEQYF. The CDR3 DNA reads as TGTGCCAGCAGCCCGATAGCGGGAGCGAATATCTACGAGCAGTACTTC.